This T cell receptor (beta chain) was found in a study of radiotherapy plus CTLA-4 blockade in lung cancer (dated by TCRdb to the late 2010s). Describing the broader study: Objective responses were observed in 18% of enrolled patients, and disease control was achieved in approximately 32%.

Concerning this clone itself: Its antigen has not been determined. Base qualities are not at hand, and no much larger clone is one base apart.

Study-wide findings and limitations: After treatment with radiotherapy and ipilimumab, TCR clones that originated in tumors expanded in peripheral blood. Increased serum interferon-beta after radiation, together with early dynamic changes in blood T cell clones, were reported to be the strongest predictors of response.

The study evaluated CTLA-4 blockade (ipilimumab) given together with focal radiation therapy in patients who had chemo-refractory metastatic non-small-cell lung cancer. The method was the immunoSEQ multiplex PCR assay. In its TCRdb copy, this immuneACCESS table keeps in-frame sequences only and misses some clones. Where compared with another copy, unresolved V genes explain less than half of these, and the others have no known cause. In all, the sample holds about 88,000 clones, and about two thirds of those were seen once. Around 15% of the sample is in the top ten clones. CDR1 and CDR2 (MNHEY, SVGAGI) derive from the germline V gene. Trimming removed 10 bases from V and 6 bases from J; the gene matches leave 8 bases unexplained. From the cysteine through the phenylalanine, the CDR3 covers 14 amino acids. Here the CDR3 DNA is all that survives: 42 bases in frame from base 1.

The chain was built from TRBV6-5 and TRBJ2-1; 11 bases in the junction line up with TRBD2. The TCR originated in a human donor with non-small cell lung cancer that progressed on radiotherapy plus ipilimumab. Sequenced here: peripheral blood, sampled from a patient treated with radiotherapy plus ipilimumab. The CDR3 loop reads CATAGTSGANEQFF. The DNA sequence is TGTGCCACTGCCGGGACTAGCGGAGCCAATGAGCAGTTCTTC.